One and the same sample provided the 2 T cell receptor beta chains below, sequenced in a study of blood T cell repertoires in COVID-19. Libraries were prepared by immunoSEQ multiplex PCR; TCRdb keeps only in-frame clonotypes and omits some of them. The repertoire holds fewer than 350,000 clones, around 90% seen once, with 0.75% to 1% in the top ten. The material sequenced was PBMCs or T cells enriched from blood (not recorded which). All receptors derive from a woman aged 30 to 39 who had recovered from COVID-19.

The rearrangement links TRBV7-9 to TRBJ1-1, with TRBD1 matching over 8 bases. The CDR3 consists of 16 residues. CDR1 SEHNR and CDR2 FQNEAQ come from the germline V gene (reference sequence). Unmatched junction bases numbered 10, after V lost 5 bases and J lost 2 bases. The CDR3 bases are TGTGCCAGCAGCCCCGACAGGGGAGGAAGTAACACTGAAGCTTTCTTT. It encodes CASSPDRGGSNTEAFF.

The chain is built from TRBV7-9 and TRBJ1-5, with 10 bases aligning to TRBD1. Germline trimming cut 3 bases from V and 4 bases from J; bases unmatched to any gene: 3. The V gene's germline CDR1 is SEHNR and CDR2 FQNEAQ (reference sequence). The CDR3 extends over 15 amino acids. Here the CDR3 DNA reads TGTGCCAGCAGCTTGGGGACAGGGGCTAATCAGCCCCAGCATTTT. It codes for CASSLGTGANQPQHF.